This note documents a single T cell receptor (beta chain) sequence. Its specificity is not known. This sample was taken from a study of CD8 T cells in ankylosing spondylitis. Each CDR3 protein gets one entry after TCRdb re-called the 5' RACE reads with MiXCR. The top ten hold roughly 7.4% of the sample, which has 250,000 to 350,000 distinct CDR3 sequences, 15% to 25% seen once. Study results and caveats: The authors found the disease-linked clones to be CD8+ and relatively rare in peripheral blood.

Between the trimmed V and J ends, which lost 4 bases and 1 base, there was a span of 16 bases. The CDR3 runs 16 residues. Sequences were obtained from blood, either unsorted or a sorted T cell fraction (not recorded which). This rearrangement joins TRBV12-3 or TRBV12-4 to TRBJ2-5, with D uncertain. The receptor's source is a male donor with ankylosing spondylitis or in good health (not recorded which). As DNA, the CDR3 is TGTGCCAGCAGTTCCGAAACTCAGAATTTCCAAGAGACCCAGTACTTC. Translation gives CASSSETQNFQETQYF.